The 30 T cell receptor beta chains given below trace back to one sample, sequenced in a study of T cells in Graves' hyperthyroidism and ophthalmopathy. Regions amplified from RNA transcripts were the TCR beta CDR3 regions. TCR CDR3 underwent first-round RT-PCR with the HTBI primer set. TCRdb redid the calling of the multiplex PCR reads with MiXCR, one entry per CDR3 protein. The data hold 450,000 to 550,000 distinct CDR3 sequences, with roughly 25% observed a single time. Sequencing was performed on blood. The receptors were sampled from a woman aged 25 to 39 with Graves' ophthalmopathy.

The V and J genes are TRBV19 and TRBJ2-7, with D possibly matching TRBD2 (6 bases). The CDR3 is 14 residues long. Per germline, CDR1 LNHDA and CDR2 SQIVND (reference sequence). Between the trimmed V and J ends, which lost 5 bases and 3 bases, there was a span of 14 bases. As DNA, the CDR3 is TGTGCCAGTAGTCCCGCGGCGGAGGGCTACGAGCAGTACTTC. It encodes CASSPAAEGYEQYF. The full variable domain, its missing parts supplied by reference TRBV19 and TRBJ2-7, is DGGITQSPKYLFRKEGQNVTLSCEQNLNHDAMYWYRQDPGQGLRLIYYSQIVNDFQKGDIAEGYSVSREKKESFPLTVTSAQKNPTAFYLCASSPAAEGYEQYFGPGTRLTVT.

The chain employs TRBV28 and TRBJ2-7; 7 bases are shared with TRBD1. Germline V CDR1 and CDR2: MDHEN, SYDVKM. With 3 bases clipped from V and 3 bases from J, the junction kept 20 bases outside the gene matches. CDR3 length equals 19 residues. The CDR3, as DNA: TGTGCCAGCAGTTTTTTGAGTACCATCGGACAGGCCCACATCTACGAGCAGTACTTC. Its protein product is CASSFLSTIGQAHIYEQYF.

Ten or more counts support this clonotype. This chain links TRBV12-3 or TRBV12-4 with TRBJ2-2; 8 bases are shared with TRBD1. The CDR3 has 13 residues. The ends lost 6 bases at V and 6 bases at J; junction bases unmatched: 3. The CDR3 DNA follows: TGTGCCAGCAGGCCAGGGGGCTCCGGGGAGCTGTTTTTT. It translates to CASRPGGSGELFF.

The chain is built from TRBV12-3 or TRBV12-4 and TRBJ1-2; D not resolved. The CDR3 runs 13 residues. V was pared by 5 bases and J by 7 bases, with 14 bases between. The CDR3 protein is CASSPQRILGYTF. As DNA, the CDR3 is TGTGCCAGCAGTCCACAGAGAATACTTGGCTACACCTTC.

This clonotype was observed a handful of times. The chain couples TRBV29-1 to TRBJ2-7; a weak D match, TRBD2 (6 bases). This CDR3 spans 15 amino acids. Trimming pared 0 bases from V and 2 bases from J, leaving 14 bases between. In germline, CDR1 is SQVTM, CDR2 ANQGSEA. The CDR3 loop is CSVEDLGGTTYEQYF. Here the CDR3 DNA reads TGCAGCGTTGAAGATCTTGGGGGGACCACCTACGAGCAGTACTTC.

Turning to this clonotype: With a much larger clone just one base away, this may be a read error. The chain is built from TRBV7-9 and TRBJ1-6; 8 bases match TRBD1. This CDR3 has 14 residues. Per germline, CDR1 SEHNR and CDR2 FQNEAQ (reference sequence). V dropped 7 bases and J dropped 7; count of bases not matched to a gene: 6. DNA for the CDR3: TGTGCCAGCAACCAAGACAGGGGAAATTCACCCCTCCACTTT. Its translation is CASNQDRGNSPLHF.

The V gene is TRBV29-1, the J gene TRBJ1-1, with D maybe TRBD1 (6 bases). The V end lost 1 base, the J end lost 1 base, and 13 bases lay between the germline ends. The V gene's germline CDR1 is SQVTM and CDR2 ANQGSEA. The length of the CDR3 is 15 residues. CDR3 nucleotides: TGCAGCGTTGAAGGGGGCGGGGGGCGGAACACTGAAGCTTTCTTT. This codes for CSVEGGGGRNTEAFF.

This clonotype appeared many times. This chain joins TRBV12-3 or TRBV12-4 and TRBJ1-2, with 7 bases aligning to TRBD1. The length of the CDR3 is 13 residues. The ends lost 8 bases at V and 8 bases at J; junction bases unmatched: 11. The CDR3 reads CASGGGPVWGYTF. CDR3 nucleotides: TGTGCCAGCGGAGGGGGCCCAGTGTGGGGCTACACCTTC.

This chain links TRBV6-5 with TRBJ2-5, with 9 nucleotides matching TRBD2. Per germline, CDR1 MNHEY and CDR2 SVGAGI. The CDR3 covers 16 residues. J gave up 2 bases and V 2 bases, and 6 bases lay outside the gene matches. In DNA form, the CDR3 reads TGTGCCAGCAGTTACGATCCAGCGGGGGGTCAAGAGACCCAGTACTTC. Its translation is CASSYDPAGGQETQYF.

In this sample, this clonotype turned up a few times. The chain uses TRBV11-2 and TRBJ2-1, with D hard to call. Germline values: CDR1 SGHAT, CDR2 FQNNGV. V lost 0 bases and J lost 2, with 11 bases in between. The CDR3 sequence is 16 residues long. The CDR3 DNA sequence: TGTGCCAGCAGCTTAGATCGCGGATTAGCCTACAATGAGCAGTTCTTC. Amino acid sequence: CASSLDRGLAYNEQFF.

This clonotype was picked up many times. This rearrangement joins TRBV20-1 to TRBJ2-2, with TRBD2 as a possible D gene (6 bases). Germline CDR1 and CDR2: DFQATT and SNEGSKA (reference sequence). The length of the CDR3 is 14 residues. Trimming cost V 0 bases and J 8 bases, with 13 bases left between them. The CDR3 DNA sequence: TGCAGTGCTAGAGATCACGGAGGGGAGGGGGAGCTGTTTTTT. Protein sequence: CSARDHGGEGELFF.

This clonotype showed up many times. The chain carries TRBV27 and TRBJ2-4; 8 bases match TRBD2. Germline CDR1 reads MNHEY; CDR2 reads SMNVEV (reference sequence). V dropped 6 bases and J dropped 8; count of bases not matched to a gene: 15. This CDR3 is built from 16 residues. The CDR3 sequence is CASSLYREGKGDIQYF. The DNA for the CDR3 is TGTGCCAGCAGCCTATATCGGGAGGGGAAAGGGGACATTCAGTACTTC.

This clonotype was counted ten times or more. The chain is built from TRBV5-1 and TRBJ1-2, with 9 bases lining up with TRBD1. J gave up 4 bases and V 4 bases, and 5 bases lay outside the gene matches. The CDR3 consists of 14 residues. The V gene's germline CDR1 is SGHRS and CDR2 YFSETQ. The CDR3 coding sequence is TGCGCCAGCAGCATAAAGACAGGGGGCTATGGCTACACCTTC. This encodes CASSIKTGGYGYTF.

CDR3 protein: CASSNRGQGLNTEAFF. Written as DNA, the CDR3 is TGTGCCAGCAGCAACCGGGGACAGGGCCTGAACACTGAAGCTTTCTTT. The chain couples TRBV7-8 to TRBJ1-1; 9 bases match TRBD1. The CDR3 extends over 16 amino acids. Germline V CDR1 and CDR2: SGHVS, FQNEAQ. V trimming: 5 bases; J trimming: 0 bases; junction bases outside the gene matches: 7.

The chain links TRBV10-3 to TRBJ2-5, with D perhaps TRBD1 (6 bases). Trimming shortened V by 6 bases and J by 1 base, and 12 bases separated the two germline ends. The CDR3 is 14 residues long. Germline V CDR1 and CDR2: ENHRY, SYGVKD. The CDR3 protein is CAIRALDSQETQYF. The CDR3 DNA sequence: TGTGCCATCAGGGCCCTGGACAGCCAAGAGACCCAGTACTTC.

This clonotype was seen a few times. In DNA, the CDR3 is TGTGCCAGCAGCTCCGACAGGGCTTCACCCCTCCACTTT. This sequence encodes CASSSDRASPLHF. V and J are TRBV7-3 and TRBJ1-6, with 7 bases lining up with TRBD1. Looked up from germline, CDR1 is SGHTA and CDR2 is FQGTGA. V shed 4 bases, J shed 9 bases, and the junction held 3 bases outside the gene matches. CDR3 length: 13 amino acids.

In its sample, this clonotype was seen many times. The rearrangement joins TRBV15 to TRBJ2-7, with D possibly matching TRBD2 (5 bases). V was clipped by 5 bases and J by 2 bases, with 16 bases between them. The CDR3 spans 15 residues. CDR1 LNHNV and CDR2 YYDKDF come from the germline V gene (reference sequence). CDR3 DNA: TGTGCCACCAGCCCACGAAAGGGTAGCGCCTACGAGCAGTACTTC. It yields the protein CATSPRKGSAYEQYF.

This clonotype was observed many times. The rearrangement uses TRBV15 and TRBJ2-2; D uncertain. The CDR3 length is 14 residues. In germline, CDR1 is LNHNV, CDR2 YYDKDF (reference sequence). Deletions cut 0 bases from V and 3 bases from J, with 5 bases between. CDR3 bases: TGTGCCACCAGCAGAGACCGTCACACCGGGGAGCTGTTTTTT. Amino acids: CATSRDRHTGELFF.

The chain is built from TRBV29-1 and TRBJ2-5; 9 bases match TRBD2. Germline V gene sequence: CDR1 SQVTM, CDR2 ANQGSEA. The CDR3 contains 13 residues. V was pared by 6 bases and J by 5 bases, with 7 bases of the junction left unmatched. CDR3 bases: TGCAGCGTGGGGACTAGCTGGAGTGAGACCCAGTACTTC. Its translation: CSVGTSWSETQYF.

This clonotype was picked up many times. The chain has TRBV10-3 and TRBJ1-1; possibly TRBD1 for D (6 bases). Germline V gives CDR1 ENHRY, CDR2 SYGVKD. The CDR3 has 13 amino acids. V was cut by 11 bases and J by 1 base, with 14 bases left in between. CDR3 amino acids: CAHQQGPNTEAFF. The CDR3 nucleotides are TGTGCCCATCAACAGGGCCCGAACACTGAAGCTTTCTTT.

This clonotype was seen many times. The CDR3 coding sequence is TGTGCCAGCAGTTACTCGCCAACGGGGAACACTGAAGCTTTCTTT. Translation gives CASSYSPTGNTEAFF. The genes are TRBV6-5 and TRBJ1-1; D call uncertain. Germline V gene sequence: CDR1 MNHEY, CDR2 SVGAGI. The CDR3 consists of 15 residues. Deletions cut 0 bases from V and 1 base from J, with 9 bases between.

This clonotype was seen many times. The rearrangement links TRBV24-1 to TRBJ2-5; a weak D match, TRBD2 (6 bases). Germline CDR1 reads KGHDR; CDR2 reads SFDVKD. The CDR3 is made up of 14 amino acids. V lost 4 bases, J lost 7 bases, and 15 bases lay in between. Here the CDR3 DNA reads TGTGCCACCAGTGACCTGGGACTTGGGGGGACCCAGTACTTC. Its translation: CATSDLGLGGTQYF.

This clonotype has a count of ten or more. The V call is TRBV11-3, the J call TRBJ2-4; no clear D gene. Trimming stripped 3 bases from V and 0 bases from J, with 6 bases between. CDR1 is SGHNT and CDR2 is YENEEA in the germline V gene. The CDR3 totals 14 residues. The DNA for the CDR3 is TGTGCCAGCAGCTTCAACCTAGCCAAAAACATTCAGTACTTC. It encodes CASSFNLAKNIQYF.

In its sample, this clonotype was seen many times. The J gene is TRBJ1-1, the V gene TRBV12-3 or TRBV12-4, with a weak D call TRBD1 (6 bases). V gave up 3 bases and J gave up 6 bases, with 14 bases separating them. This CDR3 is 14 amino acids long. DNA for the CDR3: TGTGCCAGCAGTTTTGAACAGGGTCCGGCTGAAGCTTTCTTT. Translated, it gives CASSFEQGPAEAFF.

This chain joins TRBV11-2 and TRBJ2-2, with 7 bases that match TRBD1. Germline CDR1 is SGHAT and CDR2 is FQNNGV. The CDR3 runs 17 residues. V trimming: 5 bases; J trimming: 6 bases; junction bases outside the gene matches: 15. The CDR3: CASSPDRVLYYPGELFF. Written as DNA, the CDR3 is TGTGCCAGCAGCCCTGACAGGGTCCTTTATTACCCCGGGGAGCTGTTTTTT.

This chain links TRBV7-8 with TRBJ2-7; maybe TRBD2 (5 bases). CDR3 size: 15 residues. CDR1 and CDR2 from the germline V gene are SGHVS and FQNEAQ. The V gene lost 6 bases and the J gene lost 1 base, with 16 bases spanning the gap. CDR3: CASRIGLDTSYEQYF. CDR3 bases: TGTGCCAGCAGAATCGGACTCGATACGTCCTACGAGCAGTACTTC.

This chain joins TRBV7-9 and TRBJ1-5, with D unresolved. Germline assignment: CDR1 SEHNR and CDR2 FQNEAQ (reference sequence). The CDR3 length is 13 residues. V dropped 5 bases and J dropped 4 bases, with 9 bases sitting between them. The CDR3 reads CASSAQPNQPQHF. The CDR3 DNA follows: TGTGCCAGCAGCGCACAACCTAATCAGCCCCAGCATTTT.

The gene calls are TRBV12-3 or TRBV12-4 and TRBJ1-2; weak D call: TRBD1 (5 bases). The CDR3 has 16 residues. V was pared by 4 bases and J by 1 base, with 16 bases between. The CDR3, as DNA: TGTGCCAGCAGTTCCAAGATGGGGCCTTATAACTATGGCTACACCTTC. Residues: CASSSKMGPYNYGYTF.

The chain is built from TRBV20-1 and TRBJ2-5; D is ambiguous. The CDR3 covers 13 residues. Germline-derived CDR1 and CDR2 are DFQATT and SNEGSKA (reference sequence). V lost 6 bases and J 0 bases, leaving 11 bases between the germline ends. The CDR3 sequence is CSAPLTYQETQYF. The CDR3 DNA reads as TGCAGTGCGCCTTTAACGTACCAAGAGACCCAGTACTTC.

The V call is TRBV10-3, the J call TRBJ2-5, with D unresolved. The CDR3 is made up of 11 amino acids. CDR1 is ENHRY and CDR2 is SYGVKD in the germline V gene. Trimming pared 7 bases from V and 3 bases from J, leaving 6 bases between. For the CDR3, the DNA is TGTGCCATCATGGTAAAAGAGACCCAGTACTTC. Translation gives CAIMVKETQYF.